This passage covers 4 T cell receptor beta chains from one sample sequenced in a study of T cell changes during pregnancy in multiple sclerosis. Repertoires were generated with immunoSEQ multiplex PCR, while TCRdb's copy carries only in-frame clones and drops some. The data hold 89,000 or so clones, with approximately 90% observed a single time. Source: PBMCs, taken in the first trimester of pregnancy. These receptors were taken from a female donor in good health, serving as a control in a pregnancy study. Some clones in this sample may be carry-over from other donors' samples.

This sequence joins TRBV19 and TRBJ2-2; 8 nucleotides match TRBD1. Trimming at V came to 10 bases and at J to 6 bases, leaving 10 bases not matched to a gene. The CDR3 is 14 amino acids. Germline loops: CDR1 LNHDA, CDR2 SQIVND (reference sequence). This CDR3 reads CATLDRAFPGELFF. CDR3 in DNA: TGTGCCACACTGGACAGGGCCTTTCCCGGGGAGCTGTTTTTT.

This chain connects TRBV2 to TRBJ2-1, with 11 nucleotides matching TRBD2. This CDR3 has 15 amino acids. V gave up 4 bases and J gave up 9 bases; unmatched junction bases: 8. The germline CDR1 and CDR2 sequences are SNHLY and FYNNEI. The DNA of the CDR3 is TGTGCCAGCAGTGCGTCGACTAGCGGGACGGGTGAGCAGTTCTTC. Translation: CASSASTSGTGEQFF. The full variable domain, with the rest looked up from reference TRBV2 and TRBJ2-1, is EPEVTQTPSHQVTQMGQEVILRCVPISNHLYFYWYRQILGQKVEFLVSFYNNEISEKSEIFDDQFSVERPDGSNFTLKIRSTKLEDSAMYFCASSASTSGTGEQFFGPGTRLTVL.

The V and J genes are TRBV7-4 and TRBJ1-1; tentatively, D is TRBD1 (5 bases). V lost 5 bases and J lost 0, with 16 bases in between. Germline values: CDR1 SGHVT, CDR2 SQSDAQ. The CDR3 covers 16 residues. This CDR3 is CASSPGRAPMNTEAFF. DNA of the CDR3: TGTGCCAGCAGCCCCGGCAGGGCCCCGATGAACACTGAAGCTTTCTTT.

J is TRBJ1-5 and V is TRBV4-3; TRBD1 matches at 9 bases. The CDR3 totals 17 residues. J lost 5 bases, V lost 0 bases, and 8 bases had no gene match. CDR1 is LGHNA, CDR2 YSLEER, per germline. The CDR3 here is CASSQDFGTGNDQPQHF. CDR3 coding DNA: TGCGCCAGCAGCCAAGATTTCGGGACAGGGAACGATCAGCCCCAGCATTTT.